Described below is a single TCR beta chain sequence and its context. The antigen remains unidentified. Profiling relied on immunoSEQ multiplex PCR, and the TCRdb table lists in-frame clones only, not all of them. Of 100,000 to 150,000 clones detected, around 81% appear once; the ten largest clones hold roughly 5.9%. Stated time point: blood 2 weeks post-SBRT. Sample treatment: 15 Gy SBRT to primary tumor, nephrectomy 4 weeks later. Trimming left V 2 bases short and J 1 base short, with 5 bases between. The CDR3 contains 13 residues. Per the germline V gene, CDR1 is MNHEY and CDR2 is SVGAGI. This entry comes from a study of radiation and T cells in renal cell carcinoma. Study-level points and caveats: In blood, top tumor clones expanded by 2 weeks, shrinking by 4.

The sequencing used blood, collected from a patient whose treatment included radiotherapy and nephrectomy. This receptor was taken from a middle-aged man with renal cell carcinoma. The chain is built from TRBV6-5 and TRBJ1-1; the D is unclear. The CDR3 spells CASSYNRNTEAFF. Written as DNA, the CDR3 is TGTGCCAGCAGTTACAACAGGAACACTGAAGCTTTCTTT.